This T cell receptor beta chain appears in the sequencing data of a study of T cells in Graves' hyperthyroidism and ophthalmopathy. Germline CDR1 SEHNR, CDR2 FQNEAQ (reference sequence). Trimming took off 6 bases at V and 5 bases at J, with 10 bases between the two ends. CDR3 length equals 12 residues. At least ten counts were recorded for this clonotype. The antigen is unknown. Study-wide findings and caveats: Among thyroid clonotypes expanded above 0.001, most also appeared in blood.

RNA transcripts served as the template for amplifying TCR beta CDR3 regions. RT-PCR in the first round (using the HTBI primer set) targeted the TCR CDR3. TCRdb reprocessed the multiplex PCR reads with MiXCR, giving one entry per CDR3 protein. Altogether fewer than 650,000 distinct CDR3 sequences are present, approximately 15% being singletons, with the ten largest covering around 5.4%. The genes are TRBV7-9 and TRBJ1-2; possibly TRBD1 for D (6 bases). This sequence originates from a woman under 40 with Graves' hyperthyroidism that later progressed to Graves' ophthalmopathy. The material sequenced was blood. CDR3 loop: CASRDTGYGYTF. CDR3 bases: TGTGCCAGCAGGGATACAGGGTATGGCTACACCTTC.